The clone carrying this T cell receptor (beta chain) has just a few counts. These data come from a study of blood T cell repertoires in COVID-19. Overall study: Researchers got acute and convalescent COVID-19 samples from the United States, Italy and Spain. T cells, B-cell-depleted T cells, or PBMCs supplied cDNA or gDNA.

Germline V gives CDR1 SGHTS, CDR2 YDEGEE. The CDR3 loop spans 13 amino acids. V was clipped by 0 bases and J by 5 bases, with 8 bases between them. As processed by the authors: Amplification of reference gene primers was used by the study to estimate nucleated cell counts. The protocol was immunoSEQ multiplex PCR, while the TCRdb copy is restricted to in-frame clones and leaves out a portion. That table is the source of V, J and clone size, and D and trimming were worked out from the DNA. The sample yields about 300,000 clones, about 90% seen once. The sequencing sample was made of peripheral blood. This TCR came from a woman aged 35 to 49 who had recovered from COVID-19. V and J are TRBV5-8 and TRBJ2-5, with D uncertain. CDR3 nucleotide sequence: TGTGCCAGCAGCTTGGACAGCCGGGAGACCCAGTACTTC. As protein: CASSLDSRETQYF.